This entry is about one T cell receptor (beta chain). This CDR3 contains 15 residues. Germline loops: CDR1 KGHSH, CDR2 LQKENI. The ends lost 6 bases at V and 0 bases at J; junction bases unmatched: 5. As processed by the authors: Amplification with reference gene primers provided the estimates of nucleated cell counts. TCRdb keeps only in-frame clones here, not all; method: immunoSEQ multiplex PCR. The V and J calls and clone size are taken from that table; D and trimming were inferred from the DNA. The repertoire holds roughly 120,000 clones, with around nine tenths as singletons. This entry comes from a study of blood T cell repertoires in COVID-19. Overall study context: Acute-phase and convalescent COVID-19 samples originated in the United States, Italy and Spain. PBMCs, B-cell-depleted T cells, or T cells were the source of the cDNA or gDNA that made up the material.

This chain links TRBV18 with TRBJ2-4; 7 nucleotides match TRBD1. The sample was peripheral blood. The TCR comes from a woman aged 50 to 60 with acute or convalescent COVID-19. CDR3 amino acids: CASSTGELAKNIQYF. CDR3 in DNA: TGTGCCAGCTCTACAGGGGAGCTAGCCAAAAACATTCAGTACTTC.